The clone carrying this TCR beta chain was observed at least ten times. The source of the sample is a study of patients and donors after allogeneic stem cell transplantation. TCRdb fed the RT-PCR reads into MiXCR, producing one record per CDR3 protein. The data contain 150,000 to 200,000 distinct CDR3 sequences, 30% of them singletons. Trimming cost V 0 bases and J 0 bases, with 14 bases left between them. CDR1 and CDR2 from the germline V gene are SGHDN and FVKESK. The CDR3 length is 17 residues. The sequenced sample was blood, either unsorted or a sorted T cell fraction (not recorded which). The TCR comes from a human donor who was either an allogeneic HSCT recipient or a stem cell or donor lymphocyte infusion donor (not recorded which). It is not recorded whose cells these are; they may come from a transplant donor. This chain connects TRBV14 to TRBJ1-1; D might be TRBD1 (6 bases). The CDR3 DNA is TGTGCCAGCAGCCAAGATCCCCGACAGGCGATGAACACTGAAGCTTTCTTT. Translated, it gives CASSQDPRQAMNTEAFF.